The rows below give T cell receptor beta chains drawn from one sample of a study of T cells in Graves' hyperthyroidism and ophthalmopathy. TCRdb reprocessed the multiplex PCR reads with MiXCR, giving one entry per CDR3 protein. The sample holds a few hundred thousand distinct CDR3 sequences, 14% seen once. The sequenced sample consisted of blood. These receptors originate from a woman in her twenties or thirties with Graves' hyperthyroidism that later progressed to Graves' ophthalmopathy. CDR3s include the opening cysteine and the closing phenylalanine or tryptophan. Each record gives: CDR3 length, V gene, J gene, D gene, clone size, CDR3 DNA, CDR3 protein. The D gene is left open where the match is weak. Clone sizes are given selectively: once, few, many, or a class where the clone is expanded.

14	TRBV12-3/TRBV12-4	TRBJ2-3	NA	many	TGTGCCAGCAGACACGACAGTTACACAGATACGCAGTATTTT	CASRHDSYTDTQYF
17	TRBV20-1	TRBJ1-3	TRBD1	few	TGCAGTGACGGACAGGGGGGCGACCTTAGCTCTGGAAACACCATATATTTT	CSDGQGGDLSSGNTIYF
12	TRBV29-1	TRBJ2-1	TRBD1	few	TGCAGCGTTGAAGAGGGGGCAGGGGGCCAGTTCTTC	CSVEEGAGGQFF
12	TRBV11-2	TRBJ1-1	TRBD1	NA	TGTGCCAGCACCCCACAGGGGACTGAAGCTTTCTTT	CASTPQGTEAFF
13	TRBV7-9	TRBJ1-2	NA	many	TGTGCCAGCAGCTTAGCACAGGACTATGGCTACACCTTC	CASSLAQDYGYTF
13	TRBV7-3	TRBJ2-1	NA	many	TGTGCCAGTGGACTATCCTCCTACAATGAGCAGTTCTTC	CASGLSSYNEQFF
15	TRBV29-1	TRBJ2-3	TRBD2	many	TGCAGCGTTAGTCGACTAGCGGAGTCCACAGATACGCAGTATTTT	CSVSRLAESTDTQYF
15	TRBV28	TRBJ2-1	NA	many	TGTGCCAGCAGCCAGTCTGGCGGTTCCTACAATGAGCAGTTCTTC	CASSQSGGSYNEQFF
14	TRBV5-4	TRBJ2-2	NA	NA	TGTGCCAGCAGCTTGGCTGATTTCACCGGGGAGCTGTTTTTT	CASSLADFTGELFF
15	TRBV27	TRBJ1-3	TRBD1	many	TGTGCCAGCAGTCTCGCGACAGGGACTGGAAACACCATATATTTT	CASSLATGTGNTIYF
14	TRBV18	TRBJ1-2	TRBD1	few	TGTGCCAGCTCACCCCCGACAGGGGACGATGGCTACACCTTC	CASSPPTGDDGYTF
16	TRBV9	TRBJ1-1	NA	many	TGTGCCAGCAGCGTAGGCCCAATGGGGGCGAACACTGAAGCTTTCTTT	CASSVGPMGANTEAFF
13	TRBV7-8	TRBJ2-7	NA	many	TGTGCCAGCAGCTCCCCGCAAATGGGGGAGCAGTACTTC	CASSSPQMGEQYF
16	TRBV30	TRBJ2-5	NA	NA	TGTGCCTGGAGTGTAAAAATCCTCAGGCTACAAGAGACCCAGTACTTC	CAWSVKILRLQETQYF
18	TRBV6-2/TRBV6-3	TRBJ1-3	TRBD1	few	TGTGCCAGCAGTTCCCCCAGGACAGGGGTCTTCTCTGGAAACACCATATATTTT	CASSSPRTGVFSGNTIYF
14	TRBV19	TRBJ1-2	TRBD1	few	TGTGCCAGTAGTCGAGGACAGGGGGTCTATGGCTACACCTTC	CASSRGQGVYGYTF
14	TRBV29-1	TRBJ2-1	NA	many	TGCAGCGTTGTTGGGCGGCTTGAGGCGAATGAGCAGTTCTTC	CSVVGRLEANEQFF
17	TRBV11-2	TRBJ2-4	TRBD2	many	TGTGCCAGCAGCTTACGACTAGCGGGAGGGCCATCGAACATTCAGTACTTC	CASSLRLAGGPSNIQYF
13	TRBV19	TRBJ2-2	NA	many	TGTGCCAGTAGTCCCAGGGAAAACGGGGAGCTGTTTTTT	CASSPRENGELFF
15	TRBV3-1	TRBJ1-2	TRBD1	many	TGTGCCAGCAGCCCGAGGGACAGATTTAACTATGGCTACACCTTC	CASSPRDRFNYGYTF
14	TRBV20-1	TRBJ2-7	NA	NA	TGCAGTGCTGTACGCCTGGGGGACCCCAACACGCAGTACTTC	CSAVRLGDPNTQYF
11	TRBV20-1	TRBJ2-7	NA	many	TGCAGTGCTGGTAGCGGCTACGAGCAGTACTTC	CSAGSGYEQYF
21	TRBV7-9	TRBJ2-3	NA	once	NA	CASSFYICSAGEAGGADTQYF
15	TRBV27	TRBJ1-5	TRBD1	NA	TGTGCCAGCAGCCCCTCGACAGGGGGAAATCAGCCCCAGCATTTT	CASSPSTGGNQPQHF
13	TRBV12-3/TRBV12-4	TRBJ1-5	NA	NA	TGTGCCAGCAGTTTACTCTCCAGTCAGCCCCAGCATTTT	CASSLLSSQPQHF
15	TRBV10-3	TRBJ2-3	NA	many	TGTGCCATCAGTGAGTCAGGACAGAGCACAGATACGCAGTATTTT	CAISESGQSTDTQYF
16	TRBV20-1	TRBJ2-7	TRBD2	many	TGCAGTGCTACCCCTACCACCGGGACTACTAACTACGAGCAGTACTTC	CSATPTTGTTNYEQYF
15	TRBV11-3	TRBJ1-2	TRBD1	many	TGTGCCAGCAGCCGACAGGGGGACCTTAACTATGGCTACACCTTC	CASSRQGDLNYGYTF
12	TRBV20-1	TRBJ2-7	TRBD1	many	TGCAGTGCCCTGAGGGGGCCCTACGAGCAGTACTTC	CSALRGPYEQYF
14	TRBV3-1	TRBJ2-7	TRBD2	many	TGTGCCAGCAGCCAAGAGGGGGGGACCTACGAGCAGTACTTC	CASSQEGGTYEQYF
13	TRBV19	TRBJ2-1	TRBD1	many	TGTGCCAGTAGTAGGGGACAGGGGGACGAGCAGTTCTTC	CASSRGQGDEQFF
15	TRBV27	TRBJ1-1	TRBD1	many	TGTGCCAGCAGTCCCGTTGAGGGGGCGAACACTGAAGCTTTCTTT	CASSPVEGANTEAFF
13	TRBV18	TRBJ2-2	NA	few	TGTGCCAGCTCACCAGACCCGGGCGGGGAGCTGTTTTTT	CASSPDPGGELFF
14	TRBV7-2	TRBJ1-1	NA	many	TGTGCCAGCAGTTCAGGGGTACCGAACACTGAAGCTTTCTTT	CASSSGVPNTEAFF